The 32 T cell receptor beta chains in this list originate from one sample, sequenced in a study of shared clonotypes between healthy human individuals. Assay used: immunoSEQ multiplex PCR; TCRdb lists only in-frame clones, some missing. This sample has over a million clones, with around 95% found just once. Source material: naive CD4+ T cells sorted from blood. Regarding subset: CD45RA+ positively selected. The receptors here all came from a man aged 30 to 39 in good health.

The chain joins TRBV7-9 to TRBJ2-7; D is possibly TRBD1 or TRBD2 (6 bases each). Germline lookup yields CDR1 SEHNR and CDR2 FQNEAQ (reference sequence). V lost 3 bases, J lost 1 base, and 16 bases lay in between. The CDR3 is made up of 16 amino acids. The CDR3 nucleotides read TGTGCCAGCAGCTTCCCGACAGGAGGGGAGTCCTACGAGCAGTACTTC. Translated: CASSFPTGGESYEQYF.

This chain connects TRBV4-3 to TRBJ2-1, with 7 bases that match TRBD2. The V gene end was trimmed by 5 bases and the J gene end by 9 bases; junction bases not matched to a gene: 10. CDR3 length: 14 residues. The germline V gene encodes CDR1 LGHNA and CDR2 YSLEER. This CDR3 is CASSALGGMGEQFF. CDR3 DNA: TGCGCCAGCAGCGCTCTGGGGGGGATGGGTGAGCAGTTCTTC.

The rearrangement joins TRBV7-8 to TRBJ2-1; perhaps TRBD2 as D (5 bases). The germline V gene encodes CDR1 SGHVS and CDR2 FQNEAQ. This CDR3 is built from 16 residues. V gave up 4 bases and J gave up 1 base, with 14 bases separating them. This CDR3 is CASSSTRPGSYNEQFF. In nucleotides, the CDR3 is TGTGCCAGCAGCTCAACCAGACCGGGGTCCTACAATGAGCAGTTCTTC.

The CDR3 DNA reads TGTGCCACCAGCAGAGATCGGATCTCCGGCTACGAGCAGTACTTC. Its protein is CATSRDRISGYEQYF. The chain uses TRBV15 and TRBJ2-7; D is undetermined. The CDR3 contains 15 residues. V gave up 0 bases and J gave up 3 bases, with 12 bases separating them. The germline CDR1 and CDR2 sequences are LNHNV and YYDKDF (reference sequence).

This rearrangement joins TRBV5-1 to TRBJ1-2; 7 positions agree with TRBD1. The CDR3 runs 14 residues. Germline lookup yields CDR1 SGHRS and CDR2 YFSETQ. J lost 5 bases, V lost 2 bases, and 6 bases had no gene match. CDR3 coding DNA: TGCGCCAGCAGCTTTGCCGGGACAGAGTATGGCTACACCTTC. Translated: CASSFAGTEYGYTF.

This clone was seen a single time. The chain joins TRBV5-4 to TRBJ2-5; D is ambiguous. This CDR3 is 17 amino acids long. Per the germline V gene, CDR1 is SGHNT and CDR2 is YYREEE (reference sequence). V gave up 2 bases and J gave up 2 bases, with 19 bases separating them. The DNA for the CDR3 is TGTGCCAGCAGCTTCGTACCGTTGCGGCAGGATCAAGAGACCCAGTACTTC. This sequence encodes CASSFVPLRQDQETQYF.

V is TRBV28 and J is TRBJ1-5; weak D call: TRBD1 (6 bases). V gave up 4 bases and J gave up 4 bases, with 11 bases separating them. Germline V gene sequence: CDR1 MDHEN, CDR2 SYDVKM. This CDR3 contains 14 residues. The CDR3 DNA reads TGTGCCAGCAGTTGGGCTCAGGGGAATCAGCCCCAGCATTTT. Encoded protein: CASSWAQGNQPQHF.

The chain combines TRBV5-1 with TRBJ1-2, with 10 positions matching TRBD1. Germline lookup yields CDR1 SGHRS and CDR2 YFSETQ. V lost 4 bases and J lost 4; bases outside the gene matches: 13. This CDR3 region has 17 residues. The CDR3 bases are TGCGCCAGCAGCCTAGACAGGGGGCGGACCGTTTCCTATGGCTACACCTTC. Amino acids: CASSLDRGRTVSYGYTF.

The rearrangement uses TRBV5-5 and TRBJ1-2; D might be TRBD1 (6 bases). CDR1 SGHKS and CDR2 YYEKEE come from the germline V gene (reference sequence). The CDR3 has 15 amino acids. V was pared by 0 bases and J by 6 bases, with 15 bases between. The CDR3 sequence: CASSLGHRGGNGYTF. CDR3 in DNA: TGTGCCAGCAGCTTGGGGCACAGAGGGGGAAATGGCTACACCTTC.

Details on this clone: This sample includes further DNA sequences coding for the same CDR3. The chain links TRBV18 to TRBJ1-1; unclear D gene. This CDR3 comprises 14 residues. In germline, CDR1 is KGHSH, CDR2 LQKENI. Trimming shortened V by 0 bases and J by 1 base, and 6 bases separated the two germline ends. The CDR3 spells CASSPPVGNTEAFF. In DNA form, the CDR3 reads TGTGCCAGCTCACCACCCGTGGGGAACACTGAAGCTTTCTTT.

This chain joins TRBV28 and TRBJ2-1, with TRBD2 matching over 13 bases. The CDR3 spans 19 residues. The V gene end was trimmed by 6 bases and the J gene end by 2 bases; junction bases not matched to a gene: 13. Germline V lookup: CDR1 MDHEN, CDR2 SYDVKM. For the CDR3, the DNA is TGTGCCAGCAGGCCACTCAATCCACTAGCGGGAGGGCCCTACAATGAGCAGTTCTTC. Translating gives CASRPLNPLAGGPYNEQFF.

This chain links TRBV18 with TRBJ1-5; 9 nucleotides match TRBD1. The CDR3 extends over 15 amino acids. Germline CDR1 and CDR2: KGHSH and LQKENI. V gave up 3 bases and J gave up 7 bases; unmatched junction bases: 7. The CDR3 loop is CASSPEQGAWQPQHF. CDR3 bases: TGTGCCAGCTCACCGGAACAGGGGGCTTGGCAGCCCCAGCATTTT.

This chain links TRBV5-8 with TRBJ2-3; 7 bases fit TRBD1. The CDR3 is made up of 14 amino acids. Per germline, CDR1 SGHTS and CDR2 YDEGEE. J lost 2 bases, V lost 5 bases, and 5 bases had no gene match. CDR3 residues: CASSSGQNTDTQYF. The CDR3 nucleotides read TGTGCCAGCAGTTCGGGACAGAACACAGATACGCAGTATTTT.

This chain connects TRBV30 to TRBJ1-2; no reliable D call. Germline V lookup: CDR1 GTSNPN, CDR2 SVGIG (reference sequence). V was cut by 2 bases and J by 8 bases, with 18 bases left in between. The CDR3 sequence is 14 residues long. DNA for the CDR3: TGTGCCTGGAGTTGGGCGAGGTGGGGATCCGGCTACACCTTC. As protein: CAWSWARWGSGYTF.

The chain uses TRBV4-3 and TRBJ2-1; D perhaps matches TRBD2 (6 bases). Germline CDR1 is LGHNA and CDR2 is YSLEER. This CDR3 contains 16 residues. V was shortened by 4 bases and J by 2 bases, with 15 bases between the two germline ends. The CDR3 nucleotides are TGCGCCAGCAGCCGGGATCTTAGCGGTCCCTACAATGAGCAGTTCTTC. It specifies CASSRDLSGPYNEQFF.

V gene TRBV15 combines with J gene TRBJ2-1; D is perhaps TRBD2 (6 bases). With 6 bases removed from V and 6 bases from J, the gap between germline ends came to 18 bases. The CDR3 sequence is 15 residues long. Germline V gene data show CDR1 as LNHNV and CDR2 as YYDKDF (reference sequence). The CDR3 spells CATSQGHLGGNEQFF. The CDR3 DNA reads as TGTGCCACCAGTCAGGGCCACCTCGGGGGCAATGAGCAGTTCTTC.

The chain joins TRBV5-4 to TRBJ2-3; D unclear. V was trimmed by 5 bases and J by 2 bases, leaving 9 bases between them. Germline CDR1 and CDR2: SGHNT and YYREEE (reference sequence). The CDR3 contains 13 residues. The CDR3 loop reads CASRSLDTDTQYF. The CDR3 DNA is TGTGCCAGCAGGTCTTTGGACACAGATACGCAGTATTTT.

The chain couples TRBV9 to TRBJ2-7; D is uncertain. Germline V gene lookup returns CDR1 SGDLS and CDR2 YYNGEE. The CDR3 extends over 13 amino acids. Trimming shortened V by 2 bases and J by 2 bases, and 8 bases separated the two germline ends. CDR3 amino acids: CASSVGIPYEQYF. In nucleotides, the CDR3 is TGTGCCAGCAGCGTGGGGATCCCCTACGAGCAGTACTTC.

This rearrangement joins TRBV5-1 to TRBJ2-2, with TRBD2 matching over 8 bases. Germline trimming cut 4 bases from V and 3 bases from J; bases unmatched to any gene: 8. Germline V gives CDR1 SGHRS, CDR2 YFSETQ. This CDR3 region has 16 residues. CDR3 protein: CASSETGTSHTGELFF. As DNA, the CDR3 is TGCGCCAGCAGCGAAACCGGGACTAGTCACACCGGGGAGCTGTTTTTT.

The gene calls are TRBV7-8 and TRBJ2-2, with D possibly matching TRBD2 (5 bases). Germline V lookup: CDR1 SGHVS, CDR2 FQNEAQ. V lost 6 bases and J lost 0, with 11 bases in between. The CDR3 runs to 15 residues. Here the CDR3 DNA reads TGTGCCAGCAGGGAGAGGGCGGCGAACACCGGGGAGCTGTTTTTT. Translation: CASRERAANTGELFF.

In this sample, this clone turned up once. In DNA, the CDR3 is TGTGCCAGCAGACGCCGCAGACAGGGATCCTACGAGCAGTACTTC. Translation gives CASRRRRQGSYEQYF. The chain joins TRBV6-1 to TRBJ2-7, with TRBD1 identical over 7 bases. V was clipped by 6 bases and J by 1 base; unmatched bases: 9. The CDR3 sequence is 15 residues long. Germline lookup yields CDR1 MNHNS and CDR2 SASEGT.

V gene TRBV6-5 combines with J gene TRBJ1-1, with TRBD1 matching 9 bases. V shed 4 bases, J shed 3 bases, and the junction held 9 bases outside the gene matches. The V gene's germline CDR1 is MNHEY and CDR2 SVGAGI. This CDR3 contains 16 residues. The DNA for the CDR3 is TGTGCCAGCAGTTTACAGGGGGCGTATTTGGACACTGAAGCTTTCTTT. It translates to CASSLQGAYLDTEAFF.

This CDR3 reads CASSRQGANTGELFF. The CDR3 DNA reads as TGTGCCAGCAGCCGACAAGGGGCAAACACCGGGGAGCTGTTTTTT. This sequence joins TRBV6-6 and TRBJ2-2; the D gene is possibly TRBD1 (5 bases). The CDR3 has 15 residues. V was shortened by 6 bases and J by 2 bases, with 13 bases between the two germline ends. CDR1 MNHNY and CDR2 SVGAGI come from the germline V gene (reference sequence).

A note on this clone: Other nucleotide sequences in the sample specify the same CDR3. The chain combines TRBV9 with TRBJ2-5; perhaps TRBD1 as D (5 bases). Germline V CDR1 and CDR2: SGDLS, YYNGEE. CDR3 size: 13 residues. The V gene lost 2 bases and the J gene lost 3 bases, with 8 bases spanning the gap. The CDR3 DNA reads TGTGCCAGCAGCGTTTCAGGGAAAGAGACCCAGTACTTC. It encodes CASSVSGKETQYF.

Remarks on this clone: An end of the junction differs from the germline gene, which may be a read error. The chain joins TRBV7-2 to TRBJ1-2; D is perhaps TRBD1 (6 bases). The germline V gene encodes CDR1 SGHTA and CDR2 FQGNSA. This CDR3 spans 12 amino acids. Here the CDR3 reads CASSQNARGLRF. Written as DNA, the CDR3 is TGTGCCAGCAGCCAGAATGCAAGGGGGTTGCGCTTC.

The rearrangement links TRBV5-1 to TRBJ2-7, with TRBD1 as a possible D gene (5 bases). From germline, CDR1 is SGHRS and CDR2 YFSETQ. Trimming took off 1 base at V and 7 bases at J, with 15 bases between the two ends. The CDR3 is 14 residues long. The CDR3 protein is CASSLSSGSGEQYF. In DNA, the CDR3 is TGCGCCAGCAGCTTGTCTTCAGGGTCGGGTGAGCAGTACTTC.

The chain recombines TRBV7-6 with TRBJ1-1; D is unresolved. The CDR3 contains 14 residues. The V and J ends lost 5 bases and 7 bases respectively, with 17 bases between them. Germline V gene lookup returns CDR1 SGHVS and CDR2 FNYEAQ. This CDR3 is CASSGRVGRDEAFF. DNA for the CDR3: TGTGCCAGCAGCGGGAGGGTAGGGCGGGATGAAGCTTTCTTT.

This clone was seen only once. This chain connects TRBV11-3 to TRBJ2-2, with 7 bases that match TRBD2. Germline CDR1 SGHNT, CDR2 YENEEA. With V trimmed by 4 bases and J by 7 bases, 6 bases remained unmatched. CDR3 length: 14 amino acids. CDR3 amino acids: CASSWTRVGGELFF. DNA of the CDR3: TGTGCCAGCAGCTGGACTAGGGTGGGCGGGGAGCTGTTTTTT.

This chain links TRBV7-2 with TRBJ2-1, with D perhaps TRBD1 or TRBD2 (6 bases each). The CDR3 is made up of 19 amino acids. V was trimmed by 5 bases and J by 6 bases, leaving 29 bases between them. CDR1 SGHTA and CDR2 FQGNSA come from the germline V gene. CDR3 sequence (DNA): TGTGCCAGCAGCCCCCTCTCGGCCGGGGGCAGGGCAAGGGGCAATGAGCAGTTCTTC. Protein: CASSPLSAGGRARGNEQFF.

The rearrangement joins TRBV9 to TRBJ2-2; 9 nucleotides match TRBD2. Germline CDR1 reads SGDLS; CDR2 reads YYNGEE. V shed 3 bases, J shed 8 bases, and the junction held 11 bases outside the gene matches. The CDR3 extends over 16 amino acids. In nucleotides, the CDR3 is TGTGCCAGCAGCGGTCCGGGTATTAGCGGGAGAGGGGAGCTGTTTTTT. Protein sequence: CASSGPGISGRGELFF.

The chain links TRBV5-1 to TRBJ2-5; 7 positions agree with TRBD2. The CDR3 runs 16 residues. J lost 3 bases, V lost 4 bases, and 12 bases had no gene match. Germline CDR1 and CDR2: SGHRS and YFSETQ. The CDR3 coding sequence is TGCGCCAGCAGCCATTTAGCGGGCGCCGGGGAAGAGACCCAGTACTTC. Its protein product is CASSHLAGAGEETQYF.

This chain connects TRBV21-1 to TRBJ2-7; the table assigns TRBD2, which was not confirmed against the DNA. TRBV21-1 is a documented pseudogene. The length of the CDR3 is 18 residues. The CDR3 loop reads CASSKQASGRADVGEQYF. Here the CDR3 DNA reads TGTGCCAGCAGCAAACAGGCTAGCGGGAGGGCCGATGTTGGAGAGCAGTACTTC.